This TCR beta chain was recovered during a study of cytomegalovirus exposure and HLA in healthy donors. The trim removed 0 bases at V and 3 bases at J, leaving 0 bases unmatched. Looked up from germline, CDR1 is SGHRS and CDR2 is YFSETQ. This CDR3 region has 15 residues. PCR primers comprised 60 Vbeta and 13 Jbeta primers. The method was immunoSEQ multiplex PCR; TCRdb's version includes in-frame clones alone and lacks a portion of them. Here the sample spans some 140,000 clones, less than 90% being singletons. The chain carries TRBV5-1 and TRBJ2-1, with 10 bases fitting TRBD1. Sequenced sample: PBMCs. This clonotype was obtained from a middle-aged man in good health and CMV-seronegative. CDR3 sequence reads: CASSLGDRGYNEQFF. CDR3 sequence (DNA): TGCGCCAGCAGCTTGGGGGACAGGGGCTACAATGAGCAGTTCTTC. Drawing the rest from reference TRBV5-1 and TRBJ2-1, the complete variable domain is KAGVTQTPRYLIKTRGQQVTLSCSPISGHRSVSWYQQTPGQGLQFLFEYFSETQRNKGNFPGRFSGRQFSNSRSEMNVSTLELGDSALYLCASSLGDRGYNEQFFGPGTRLTVL.